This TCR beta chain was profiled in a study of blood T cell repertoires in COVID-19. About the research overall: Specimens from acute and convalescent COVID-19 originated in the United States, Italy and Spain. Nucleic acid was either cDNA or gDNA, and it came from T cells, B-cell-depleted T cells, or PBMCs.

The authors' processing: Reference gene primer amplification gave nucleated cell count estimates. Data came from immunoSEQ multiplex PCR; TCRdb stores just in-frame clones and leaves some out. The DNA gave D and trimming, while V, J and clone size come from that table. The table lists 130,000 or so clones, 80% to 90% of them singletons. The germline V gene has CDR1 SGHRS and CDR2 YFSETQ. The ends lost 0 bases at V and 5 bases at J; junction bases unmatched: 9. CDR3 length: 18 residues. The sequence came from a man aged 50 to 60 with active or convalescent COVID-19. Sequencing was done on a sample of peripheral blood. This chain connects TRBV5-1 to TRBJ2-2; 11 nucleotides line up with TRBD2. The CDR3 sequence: CASSLGSLAGVETGELFF. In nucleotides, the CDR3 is TGCGCCAGCAGCTTGGGTTCACTAGCGGGAGTGGAGACCGGGGAGCTGTTTTTT.